This TCR beta chain originates from a study of cytomegalovirus exposure and HLA in healthy donors (TCRdb year 2017). As for the study more broadly: An earlier analysis of around 600 of the donors reported 250 to 300 Gb of sequence data and about 100 million unique TCR beta sequences from some 180 million T cells. An early release covering about 600 HLA-typed donors comprised approximately 290 gigabases of sequencing data and some 79 million unique TCR sequences. Of the roughly 400 genotyped donors, around 81% fell in the genetic ancestry cluster associated with self-reported Caucasian donors. The study was designed to test whether signatures of past pathogen exposure could be identified by cataloging public T cell receptors. The study used immunosequencing to profile the T cell repertoires of approximately 650 subjects and linked those repertoires to cytomegalovirus serostatus. Along with the approximately 650-subject first cohort, a separate validation cohort of over a hundred different subjects was used. To predict cytomegalovirus infection status, the study brought together high-throughput TCR immunosequencing, statistical association of individual TCRs with disease status, and machine learning. In a later analysis, previously published TCR beta repertoires from more than 500 donors were re-analyzed and high-resolution HLA genotyping was added so that TCR occurrence patterns could be studied. In the later analysis, no new phenotypic data were used to find candidate immune exposures; instead, reliance was placed on TCR beta sequences and their occurrence across donors. To decide whether each TCR beta V gene segment behaved as functional or pseudogenic, an earlier analysis of several hundred of the donors relied on high-throughput TCR beta sequencing. Donor age, sex, ethnicity and CMV serostatus were compiled alongside the repertoire data. A later genetic analysis used genome-wide SNP genotypes for about 65% of the roughly 670 donors, treating that subset as a discovery cohort. Every discovery cohort repertoire had been produced on one sequencing platform. HLA typing covered class I and class II loci at four-digit resolution. The number of donors typed differed by locus, with roughly 620-630 for A, B, C, DRB1 and DQB1, roughly 520 for DQA1, some 570 for DPA1, and around 460 for DPB1. Four or five DR-DQ haplotypes were handled as single units for association and clustering because linkage in the cohort was strong. Among 300 to 450 genotyped donors of the cohort, an average of roughly 240,000 unique TCR beta nucleotide sequences were sequenced per donor, roughly 20% of them non-productive.

Looking up the germline V gene yields CDR1 MGHRA and CDR2 YSYEKL. There are 16 amino acids in the CDR3, from cysteine to phenylalanine inclusive. The sequence is cut down to CDR3 DNA, 48 bases in frame from base 1. Deletion took 4 bases off V and 5 bases off J, with a span of 17 bases between the germline ends. As regards this clone: The antigen this receptor binds is unknown. Per-nucleotide qualities are absent, and no much larger clonotype sits a single base away.

The paper as a whole reports these results and caveats: Presence/absence analyses assumed roughly uniform sequencing depth across donors, an assumption that may not hold. An earlier analysis of several hundred of the donors showed that most TCR beta V segments appeared in productive rearrangements either about 90% or about 30% of the time, which broadly matched IMGT annotations. In a later analysis, the rate of TCR association differed among HLA loci, with DRB1 alleles having the most associated TCRs and HLA-C alleles having the fewest. According to a later genetic analysis, donors in an Asian-associated ancestry cluster had fewer N-insertions in productive TCRs than the approximately 650-donor mean. A further reported finding was that TCR beta sequences accurately predicted the HLA-A and HLA-B alleles for most subjects in the first cohort. Because counts were too low, roughly 17 rarely observed V segments, including chromosome 9 orphons, were left out of the earlier analysis of roughly 600 of the donors. The study gave a list of under 200 TCR beta chains associated with cytomegalovirus. Linkage disequilibrium might explain the correlated functional status among segregating V segments, but an unknown experimental factor could not be excluded. Specific HLA alleles were associated with 15,000 to 20,000 TCR beta sequences at a false discovery rate of 0.05 in a later analysis. In both the original and validation cohorts, the classifier was reported to diagnose cytomegalovirus status with high specificity and sensitivity. Several of the top co-occurrence clusters appeared to be linked to parvovirus B19, influenza, CMV and Epstein-Barr virus, according to a later analysis. A later analysis found that most CMV-associated TCR beta chains appeared HLA-restricted, with HLA associations seemingly driven largely by CMV exposure. Across donors, most TCR sequences were observed very rarely, whereas some public TCRs were present in many individuals. Assigning TCR associations to individual alleles was difficult when HLA alleles, especially DR and DQ, strongly co-occurred. The authors suggested that the approach could potentially be generalized to other disease states and immunological phenotypes. Because HLA typing was unavailable for some donors at each locus, only the typed subset was used in association tests. For the cohort, immune exposure information was limited to CMV serostatus. In a later genetic analysis, a missense DCLRE1C variant was associated with V-gene and J-gene trimming of TCR beta chains, and the association was replicated in an independent cohort. Only TCR beta chains were sequenced in this cohort, and the absence of alpha or paired-chain data limited detectable features. A few of the identified cytomegalovirus-associated TCR beta chains were confirmed in vitro to be specific for cytomegalovirus antigens. Because the 87-base-pair reads could not distinguish some IMGT-functional V segments, including TRBV6-2 and TRBV6-3, those segments were excluded. In a later analysis, HLA-associated TCR beta chains were found to be more clonally expanded and to have lower generation probabilities than equally common non-associated chains. The sequencing pipeline was judged likely to have produced a cluster of highly shared sequence variants as a technical artifact.

The cohort was made up of 500 to 800 healthy bone marrow donors. At the time of sampling, all cohort members were nominally healthy, though unrecorded immune exposures were likely present. The donor tested CMV seronegative, placing the donor among the 352 seronegative members of the cohort. A peripheral blood sample was collected from each donor, and TCR beta sequencing was performed on peripheral blood mononuclear cells. The Qiagen DNeasy Blood Extraction Kit was used to extract genomic DNA from the blood cell samples. Libraries came from the immunoSEQ multiplex PCR assay. The multiplex PCR relied on a mix of 60 forward primers for TCR Vbeta segments and 13 reverse primers for TCR Jbeta segments. A multiplex PCR assay on genomic DNA amplified the CDR3 region of rearranged TCR beta genes. The Illumina HiSeq System was used to sequence the amplified TCR beta libraries as 87-base-pair reads. Regarding the original processing steps: In a later analysis, tens of millions of unique TCR beta chains were counted across the approximately 620 repertoires, and roughly 9.9 million of these chains were shared by at least two donors. Raw reads were error-corrected and collapsed into unique sequences with a nearest-neighbor algorithm that merged closely related sequences to remove PCR and sequencing errors. Alignment of CDR3 sequences to IMGT reference sequences was used to assign V, D and J gene segments. For a sequence to be retained, at least a six-nucleotide match to both a V gene segment and a J gene segment was required. A rearrangement was called productive if the CDR3 had no stop codons and remained in frame with V and J, and every other rearrangement was called non-productive. Following IMGT convention, CDR3 was defined as the stretch from the second conserved V-encoded cysteine up to the conserved J-encoded phenylalanine. The earlier analysis of some 580 of the donors excluded any sequence lacking an unambiguous match to a single V gene segment. An earlier analysis of 500 to 700 of the donors classified V segments as functional when productive rearrangements were above 56.7% and as segregating when the standard deviation between donors was above 5%. A statistical classification framework was built to diagnose cytomegalovirus status from the catalog of TCR beta chain sequences. In a later analysis, TCR nucleotide sequences were compared against IMGT/GENE-DB human TR gene sequences so that V and J genes could be assigned. Using the TCRdist pipeline, a later analysis assigned CDR3 sequences along with most-parsimonious VDJ recombination scenarios. In a later analysis, each TCR beta chain was defined by its CDR3 amino acid sequence together with its V-gene family, and reads lacking a unique V-gene family were excluded. A later analysis removed 592 highly shared, low-generation-probability nucleotide sequences to deal with suspected cross-contamination and a sequencing artifact. A later analysis calculated a clonal expansion index for each public chain from normalized within-repertoire ranks of inferred template counts. In a later analysis, generation probabilities were computed with a VDJ recombination model fitted to out-of-frame rearrangements, and the resulting probabilities were checked against IGoR. Hypergeometric tests were used in a later analysis to score TCR-TCR, TCR-HLA and TCR-CMV co-occurrence, with a repertoire-size bias correction applied to the TCR pairs. To estimate false discovery rates, a later analysis permuted the HLA or CMV assignments 20 times. A later analysis grouped co-occurring TCRs with DBSCAN, adding TCRdist sequence similarity when clustering within HLA-allele-positive subsets. Co-occurrence clustering excluded repertoires with fewer than 30,000 or more than 120,000 public chains, plus five with anomalous nucleotide sharing. As stored in TCRdb, this immuneACCESS dataset retains in-frame rearrangements with V and J assigned. A fraction of the clones does not appear; measured against another copy, unresolved V genes explain less than half of the discrepancy, and the remainder lacks a known reason. For V, J and clone size, that table is used; D and trimming come from the DNA. Here the sample has approximately 73,000 clones; around 75% occur a single time. In total, the top ten clones hold around 12% of the sample.

The sequence links TRBV4-1 to TRBJ2-2; the D region possibly corresponds to TRBD2 (6 bases align). This clonotype was sampled from a man between 65 and 85 years old in good health and CMV-seronegative. The sample was PBMCs. The nucleotide sequence reads as follows: TGCGCCAGCAGCCCCGGGCAGACTGGGGGGACCGGGGAGCTGTTTTTT. This yields the protein CASSPGQTGGTGELFF.